This T cell receptor beta chain was found in a study of T cell clones after liver transplantation (dated by TCRdb to 2018 to 2020). Some background on the complete study: Samples were obtained from ITN030ST, a randomized trial in which withdrawal of immunosuppression was attempted within 2 years of liver transplantation. The study cohort included 8 liver transplant recipients, of whom 3 were classified as tolerant and 5 as non-tolerant. Of the eight recipients, a few were HCV-positive, while the remaining recipients had been transplanted for non-autoimmune, non-viral indications. To count as tolerant, a recipient had to stay completely off immunosuppression for at least one year without liver enzymes climbing beyond twice the upper limit of normal. Donor-reactive T cell clones were identified using TCRbeta sequencing after a pre-transplant mixed lymphocyte reaction and were then followed in post-transplant blood. As an antigen-independent comparator for donor-reactive sequences, third party-reactive TCRbeta sequences were also identified from pre-transplant MLRs. Until randomization at 12-24 months post-transplant, subjects were given standard immunosuppression, with no induction therapy. Blood samples were collected pre-transplant, pre-randomization before withdrawal, and post-randomization after either full withdrawal or failed withdrawal. Paper-wide results and their limitations: Without allograft tissue specimens, donor-reactive T cells may have migrated into the graft rather than being deleted. Circulating donor-reactive CD4 TCRbeta sequences fell significantly post-transplant in most of the 8 subjects, irrespective of tolerance or HCV status. The decline in donor-reactive sequences exceeded the decline in third party-reactive sequences, suggesting partial antigen-specific deletion that was unrelated to withdrawal success. Low numbers of available donor cells limited the measurable donor-reactive repertoire in two subjects. Once repertoire turnover was taken into account, donor-reactive detection showed a significant reduction for CD4 in 7 of 8 subjects and for CD8 in 8 of 8. Because of small, heterogeneous patient numbers and non-standardized post-transplant time points, the conclusions were only preliminary.

High-throughput TCRbeta CDR3 sequencing of frozen genomic DNA was performed by immunoSEQ, including PCR amplification, mapping, bias correction and internal controls. The paper's data handling went like this. Productive rearrangements were kept, and unique TCRbeta sequences were defined by CDR3 nucleotide sequence plus V and J gene. A sequence counted as donor-reactive only if the sequence showed at least 5-fold expansion in CFSE-low cells compared with unstimulated pre-transplant cells and had a frequency of at least 0.01%. Per-subject minimum frequency thresholds, based on the lowest-template unstimulated sample, ensured at least 90% detection power. Jensen-Shannon divergence between the top 1000 TCRbeta sequences post-transplant and pre-transplant was used to measure repertoire turnover. Changes in detection of donor-reactive sequences were assessed with two-sided Fisher's exact tests. This immuneACCESS table, as held by TCRdb, lists in-frame sequences with V and J called but not all clones. Of the missing ones, under half trace to an unresolved V gene in checked studies; the others have no known cause. V and J calls and clone size are those listed in that table; D and trimming were worked out from the DNA. The sample records 12,000 to 15,000 clones, around 90% of which are singletons. Clones ranked in the top ten supply less than 60% of the sample.

What this sample's time point label stands for: pre-transplant. Unstimulated PBMCs, after thawing, were stained for CD3, CD4 and CD8 and then FACS-sorted into CD3+CD4+ and CD3+CD8+ populations. Each of the 8 studied subjects was randomized to immunosuppression withdrawal. The Qiagen DNeasy Blood and Tissue Kit was used for isolation of genomic DNA. A note on this clone: No antigen is known for it. No clone much larger than this one lies a single base away; base qualities are absent.

Via the germline V gene (reference sequence), CDR1 is MNHNY and CDR2 SVGAGI. Including cysteine and phenylalanine, the CDR3 has 11 amino acids. This entry keeps only the CDR3 DNA: 33 bases, framed from base 1. V sheds 0 bases and J sheds 8 bases, leaving 2 bases between their ends. The V and J segments used are TRBV6-6 and TRBJ2-1, with no confidently assigned D gene. The origin of this receptor is a human donor who received a liver transplant. The specimen comprised CD8+ T cells from blood, sampled before liver transplant. The nucleotide sequence reads TGTGCCAGCAGTTACTCGGATGAGCAGTTCTTC. This gives the protein CASSYSDEQFF.